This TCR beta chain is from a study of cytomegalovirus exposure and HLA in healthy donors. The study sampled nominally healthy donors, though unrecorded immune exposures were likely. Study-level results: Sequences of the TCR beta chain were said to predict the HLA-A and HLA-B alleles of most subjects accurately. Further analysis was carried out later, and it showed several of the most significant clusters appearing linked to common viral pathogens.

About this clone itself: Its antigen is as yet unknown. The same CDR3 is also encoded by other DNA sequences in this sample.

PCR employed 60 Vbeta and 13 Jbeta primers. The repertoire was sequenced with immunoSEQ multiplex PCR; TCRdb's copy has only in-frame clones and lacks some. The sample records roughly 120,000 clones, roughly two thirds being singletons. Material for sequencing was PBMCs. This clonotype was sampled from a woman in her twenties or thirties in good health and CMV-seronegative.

The DNA for the CDR3 is TGTGCCAGCAGCGTAGGCAGTAACTATGGCTACACCTTC. It yields the protein CASSVGSNYGYTF. This rearrangement joins TRBV9 to TRBJ1-2; no definite D call. The germline V gene encodes CDR1 SGDLS and CDR2 YYNGEE. V gave up 0 bases and J gave up 1 base, with 4 bases separating them. The CDR3 loop spans 13 amino acids.